The present T cell receptor (beta chain) was sequenced within a study of blood T cell repertoires in COVID-19. Study in general: Spain, Italy and the United States supplied samples that represented acute and convalescent COVID-19. T cells, B-cell-depleted T cells, or PBMCs provided the cDNA or gDNA that served as material.

Trimming shortened V by 0 bases and J by 8 bases, and 19 bases separated the two germline ends. Germline V gene data show CDR1 as SGHTA and CDR2 as FQGNSA. CDR3 length: 16 amino acids. In the source study's methods: Reference gene primers were amplified, and this amplification served to estimate nucleated cell counts. Here immunoSEQ multiplex PCR was the method, and the copy in TCRdb shows in-frame clones only, minus some. V, J and clone size derive from that table, while D and trimming were established from the DNA sequence. The sample has 270,000 or so clones, under 90% seen once; the top ten hold roughly 3%.

The chain couples TRBV7-2 to TRBJ1-2, with D perhaps matching TRBD1 (6 bases). This TCR derives from a young woman with acute or convalescent COVID-19. Sample: peripheral blood. The CDR3 loop is CASSLASRQGNRGYTF. For the CDR3, the DNA is TGTGCCAGCAGCTTAGCATCTCGGCAGGGGAACAGGGGCTACACCTTC.